In its sample, the clone carrying this TCR beta chain was seen a few times. No antigen is known for it. In making TCR cDNA, 5'RACE template switching added a universal primer site and UMIs to it. TCRdb independently ran MiXCR on the 5' RACE reads; one entry per CDR3 protein. The sample yields 99,000 or so distinct CDR3 sequences, roughly 5.8% seen once. The data were obtained in a study of T cells after yellow fever vaccination. Study findings and constraints: It was a small share of clonotypes that appeared in both CD4 and CD8 compartments. A secondary response was less intense yet reached its peak sooner, at day 5 versus 15. Reappearance after the booster was observed for most primary-vaccination clones (around 96% CD4, less than 90% CD8).

V was clipped by 2 bases and J by 9 bases; unmatched bases: 7. CDR1 is MNHNY, CDR2 SVGAGI, per germline (reference sequence). The CDR3 consists of 15 residues. The rearrangement links TRBV6-6 to TRBJ2-1, with TRBD2 identical over 10 bases. Sequences were derived from CD8+ T cells sorted from PBMCs, sampled 10 days after the yellow fever booster vaccination. This clonotype was obtained from a man between 18 and 29 years old who received the YFV17D yellow fever vaccine. The CDR3 DNA follows: TGTGCCAGCAGTTACATGTTAGCGGGGGGTCTTGAGCAGTTCTTC. It specifies CASSYMLAGGLEQFF.